This T cell receptor beta chain was sequenced in a study of CD8 T cells in ankylosing spondylitis. The study's findings and limits: In reactive arthritis synovial fluid and blood, some motif variants had been reported before. Disease-associated clones were reportedly significantly overrepresented in matched ankylosing spondylitis synovial fluid.

V was trimmed by 3 bases and J by 8 bases, leaving 3 bases between them. This CDR3 has 10 residues. The V gene's germline CDR1 is SGHTS and CDR2 YDEGEE. TCRdb called the 5' RACE reads again in MiXCR, with one record for every CDR3 protein. The sample lists 210,000 or so distinct CDR3 sequences; roughly 8.2% were seen once. About this clonotype itself: What it binds is unknown.

The sequence was collected from a female donor with ankylosing spondylitis or in good health (not recorded which). V and J are TRBV5-8 and TRBJ2-1; D is uncertain. Material for sequencing was blood, either unsorted or a sorted T cell fraction (not recorded which). CDR3 amino acids: CASSWHEQFF. The CDR3 nucleotides read TGTGCCAGCAGCTGGCATGAGCAGTTCTTC.